This T cell receptor (beta chain) was obtained from a study of blood T cell repertoires in COVID-19. Turning to the study itself: Samples of COVID-19 (acute and convalescent) were obtained from the United States, Italy and Spain. PBMCs, B-cell-depleted T cells, or T cells were the source of the cDNA or gDNA that made up the material.

In the authors' methods: Amplified reference gene primers provided the basis for estimating nucleated cell counts. Some clones are missing from TCRdb's copy, which holds only in-frame ones; the method was immunoSEQ multiplex PCR. Clone size and the V and J calls come from that table; the DNA yielded D and trimming. The sample yields 130,000 or so clones, under 90% seen once. The germline CDR1 and CDR2 sequences are SGHRS and YFSETQ. The V end lost 1 base, the J end lost 2 bases, and 9 bases lay between the germline ends. The CDR3 spans 14 residues. The rearrangement joins TRBV5-1 to TRBJ2-5; the D gene is possibly TRBD1 (5 bases). This TCR derives from a man aged 55 to 69 with acute or convalescent COVID-19. Sequencing used peripheral blood. The CDR3 loop is CASSLTAGQETQYF. CDR3 DNA sequence: TGCGCCAGCAGCTTGACGGCAGGGCAAGAGACCCAGTACTTC.